A selection of T cell receptor beta chains follows, all from one sample in a study of T cell responses to AZD1222 COVID-19 vaccine. TCRdb's copy holds only in-frame clones and misses some; the assay was immunoSEQ multiplex PCR. The sample records tens of thousands of clones, 70% to 90% being singletons. Specimen: peripheral blood, collected on day 0 of AZD1222 vaccination. The receptors come from an adult in good health. Each CDR3 is given without its conserved first and last residue. The order of the fields is V gene, J gene, CDR3 protein.

TRBV7-8,TRBJ1-1,ASSGTGSTEAF
TRBV15,TRBJ2-7,ATSRDMGGEQY
TRBV11-3,TRBJ1-1,ASSLGGAYTEAF
TRBV5-8,TRBJ1-2,ASKLGANNYGYT
TRBV11-2,TRBJ1-6,ASSLGGQNNSPLH
TRBV9,TRBJ1-4,ASSVGGSTNEKLF
TRBV28,TRBJ1-4,ASSHGTSQLF
TRBV7-9,TRBJ1-3,ASSLTGVGGNTIY
TRBV11-3,TRBJ2-1,ASSLVRGNEQF
TRBV19,TRBJ2-4,ASSIPPDSVVTKNIQY
TRBV5-5,TRBJ2-1,ASSFPTSGTYNEQF
TRBV7-7,TRBJ2-5,ASSPAGTSGGRETQY
TRBV5-1,TRBJ2-1,ASSLSVTSYNEQF
TRBV5-1,TRBJ1-2,ASSLVFQGRGHGYT
TRBV19,TRBJ2-1,ASSIRTAYNEQF